A selection of T cell receptor beta chains follows, all from one sample in a study of shared clonotypes between healthy human individuals. This table comes from immunoSEQ multiplex PCR, and its TCRdb copy is limited to in-frame clones, with some not included. The sample includes 2.3 million or so clones, approximately 93% seen only once; the top ten take 0.35% to 0.45%. Material for sequencing was naive CD4+ T cells from PBMCs. These receptors were collected from a man between 18 and 35 years old in good health. Some clones in this sample may be carry-over from other donors' samples. Both conserved end residues are part of each CDR3. A D gene is named only where the DNA matches it firmly. Only part of the rows carry a size: once, few, many, or a class if the clone is expanded.

v_gene	d_gene	j_gene	abundance	CDR3nt	CDR3aa
TRBV27	.	TRBJ1-1	.	TGTGCCAGCGGTGTTAGGGGGGGGTTTCCCCAAAACGCTTTCTTT	CASGVRGGFPQNAFF
TRBV5-4	.	TRBJ2-1	many	TGTGCCAGCAGCTCCCCGGGGAGCTCCTACAATGAGCAGTTCTTC	CASSSPGSSYNEQFF
TRBV7-2	.	TRBJ2-1	.	TGTGCCAGCAGCTTGGTGGACAGCGTATTCGGCGAGCAGTTCTTC	CASSLVDSVFGEQFF
TRBV18	.	TRBJ1-2	.	TGTGCCAGCTCCGATCTTGGGGGCTATGGCTACACCTTC	CASSDLGGYGYTF
TRBV28	TRBD1	TRBJ1-5	.	TGTGCCAGCAGTTCCATGGACAGGGCATCCAATCAGCCCCAGCATTTT	CASSSMDRASNQPQHF
TRBV6-6	.	TRBJ2-7	.	TGTGCCAGCAGTTACCGGACAGAGGTCGAGCAGTACTTC	CASSYRTEVEQYF
TRBV7-2	TRBD1	TRBJ1-2	.	TGTGCCAGCAGCTTAGCGCCGGACAGGGTTCGCGGCTACACCTTC	CASSLAPDRVRGYTF
TRBV4-2	TRBD2	TRBJ2-1	.	TGTGCCAGCAGCCAAGGGGGCGGGACTAGCGGGAGTTCGGAGCAGTTCTTC	CASSQGGGTSGSSEQFF
TRBV19	.	TRBJ1-5	few	TGTGCCAGTAGTATCCGGGGCGGCAATCAGCCCCAGCATTTT	CASSIRGGNQPQHF
TRBV5-1	TRBD2	TRBJ2-3	.	TGCGCCAGCAGCTTGCCACCATCGACTAGCGGGTTCACAGATACGCAGTATTTT	CASSLPPSTSGFTDTQYF
TRBV5-1	.	TRBJ2-7	.	TGCGCCAGCTCGGAACGGGGCAGGGTGTCCGACGAGCAGTACTTC	CASSERGRVSDEQYF
TRBV10-1	.	TRBJ1-5	.	TGCGCCAGCAATGGCACCCCGTACAGGCCCCAGCATTTT	CASNGTPYRPQHF
TRBV30	TRBD2	TRBJ2-4	.	TGTGCCTGGAGCGGCGGGAGCGCAGCCAAAAACATTCAGTACTTC	CAWSGGSAAKNIQYF
TRBV5-1	TRBD1	TRBJ2-7	.	TGCGCCCGGTCGGGACAGGGGTGCGAGCAGTACTTC	CARSGQGCEQYF
TRBV7-2	.	TRBJ2-7	.	TGTGCCAGCAGCCCAAACCGGGACACCGCCTACGAGCAGTACTTC	CASSPNRDTAYEQYF
TRBV5-1	.	TRBJ2-5	.	TGCGCCAGCAGCTTGGGAACCCTTAAAGAGACCCAGTACTTC	CASSLGTLKETQYF
TRBV5-1	TRBD1	TRBJ2-1	.	TGCGCCAGCACCTTAAGACTGACAGGGTTCAATGAGCAGTTCTTC	CASTLRLTGFNEQFF
TRBV4-2	.	TRBJ2-2	.	TGTGCCAGCAGCCATCAAGCCGCCGCGAACACCGGGGAGCTGTTTTTT	CASSHQAAANTGELFF
TRBV28	.	TRBJ2-7	.	TGTGCCAGCAGTCTTGACACTTACGAGCAGTACTTC	CASSLDTYEQYF
TRBV21-1	.	TRBJ2-7	.	TGTGCCAGCAGCAACGGACAGGGGACGGGCGAGCAGTACTTC	CASSNGQGTGEQYF